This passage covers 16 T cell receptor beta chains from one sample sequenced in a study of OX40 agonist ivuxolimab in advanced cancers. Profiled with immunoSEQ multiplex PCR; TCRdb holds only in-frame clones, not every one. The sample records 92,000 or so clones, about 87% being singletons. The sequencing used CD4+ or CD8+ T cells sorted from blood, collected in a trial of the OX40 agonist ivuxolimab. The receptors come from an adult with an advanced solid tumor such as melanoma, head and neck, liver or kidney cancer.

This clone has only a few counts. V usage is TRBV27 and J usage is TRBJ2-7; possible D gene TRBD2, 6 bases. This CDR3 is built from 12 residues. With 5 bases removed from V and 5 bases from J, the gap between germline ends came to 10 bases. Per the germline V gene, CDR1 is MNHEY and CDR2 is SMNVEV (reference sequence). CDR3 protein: CASSTGTHEQYF. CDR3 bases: TGTGCCAGCAGTACCGGGACTCACGAGCAGTACTTC.

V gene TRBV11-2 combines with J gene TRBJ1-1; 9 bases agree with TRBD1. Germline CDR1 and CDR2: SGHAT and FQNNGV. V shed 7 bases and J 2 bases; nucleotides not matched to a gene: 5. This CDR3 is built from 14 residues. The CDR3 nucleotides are TGTGCCAGCACCGCGGGACAGGGAAACACTGAAGCTTTCTTT. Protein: CASTAGQGNTEAFF.

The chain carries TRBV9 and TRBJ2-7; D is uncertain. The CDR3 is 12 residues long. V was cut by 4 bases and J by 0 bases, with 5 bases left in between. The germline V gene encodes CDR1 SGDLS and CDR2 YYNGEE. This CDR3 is CASSPSSYEQYF. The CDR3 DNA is TGTGCCAGCAGCCCTAGCTCCTACGAGCAGTACTTC.

CDR3: CASSLPGLVYEQYF. The CDR3 DNA follows: TGTGCCAGCAGCTTACCGGGACTAGTCTACGAGCAGTACTTC. The chain has TRBV7-8 and TRBJ2-7, with 8 bases lining up with TRBD2. CDR3 length: 14 amino acids. In germline, CDR1 is SGHVS, CDR2 FQNEAQ. V gave up 2 bases and J gave up 3 bases; unmatched junction bases: 3.

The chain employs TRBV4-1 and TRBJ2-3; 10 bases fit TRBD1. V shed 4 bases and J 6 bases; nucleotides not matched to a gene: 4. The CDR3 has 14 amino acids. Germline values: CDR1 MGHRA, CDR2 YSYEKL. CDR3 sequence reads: CASSLGQGQDTQYF. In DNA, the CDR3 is TGCGCCAGCAGCCTGGGACAGGGGCAGGATACGCAGTATTTT.

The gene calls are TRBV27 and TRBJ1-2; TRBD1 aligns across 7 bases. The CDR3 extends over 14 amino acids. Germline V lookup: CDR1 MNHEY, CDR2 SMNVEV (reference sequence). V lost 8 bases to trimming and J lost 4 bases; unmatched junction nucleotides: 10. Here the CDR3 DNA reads TGTGCCAGCTCTAGGGGGCAGGGTGGCTATGGCTACACCTTC. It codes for CASSRGQGGYGYTF.

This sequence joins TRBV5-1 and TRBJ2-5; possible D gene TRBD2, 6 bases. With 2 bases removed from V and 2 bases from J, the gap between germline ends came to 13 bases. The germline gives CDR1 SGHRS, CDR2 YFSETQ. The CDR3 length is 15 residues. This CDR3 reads CASSFIGGEQETQYF. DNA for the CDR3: TGCGCCAGCAGCTTTATCGGGGGTGAACAAGAGACCCAGTACTTC.

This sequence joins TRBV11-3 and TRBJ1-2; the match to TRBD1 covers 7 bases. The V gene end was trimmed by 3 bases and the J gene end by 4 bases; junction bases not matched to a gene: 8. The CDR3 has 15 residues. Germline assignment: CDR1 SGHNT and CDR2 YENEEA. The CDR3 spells CASSLTGRDPYGYTF. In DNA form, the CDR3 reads TGTGCCAGCAGCTTGACAGGGAGGGACCCCTATGGCTACACCTTC.

CDR3 in amino acids: CASSLAPGITGELFF. DNA for the CDR3: TGCGCCAGCAGCTTGGCCCCAGGAATCACCGGGGAGCTGTTTTTT. V usage is TRBV5-1 and J usage is TRBJ2-2; D call uncertain. Trimming left V 0 bases short and J 4 bases short, with 10 bases between. CDR1 is SGHRS and CDR2 is YFSETQ in the germline V gene. The CDR3 is 15 amino acids.

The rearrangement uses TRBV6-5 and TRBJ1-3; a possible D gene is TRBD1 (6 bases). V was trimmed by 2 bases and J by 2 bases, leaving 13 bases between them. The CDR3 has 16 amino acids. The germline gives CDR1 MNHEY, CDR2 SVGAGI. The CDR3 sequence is CASSYSGQGTGNTIYF. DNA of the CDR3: TGTGCCAGCAGTTACAGTGGGCAGGGGACTGGAAACACCATATATTTT.

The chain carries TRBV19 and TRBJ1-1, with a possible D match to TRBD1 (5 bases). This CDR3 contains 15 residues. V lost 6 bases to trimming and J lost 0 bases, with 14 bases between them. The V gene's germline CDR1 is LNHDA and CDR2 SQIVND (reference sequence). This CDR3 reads CASRAGLYMNTEAFF. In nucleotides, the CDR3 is TGTGCCAGTAGGGCAGGGTTGTATATGAACACTGAAGCTTTCTTT.

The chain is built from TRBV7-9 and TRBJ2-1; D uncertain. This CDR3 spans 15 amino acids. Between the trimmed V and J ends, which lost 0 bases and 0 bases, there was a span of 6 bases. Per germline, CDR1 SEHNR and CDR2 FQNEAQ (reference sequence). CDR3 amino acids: CASSLAESSYNEQFF. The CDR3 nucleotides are TGTGCCAGCAGCTTAGCGGAGAGCTCCTACAATGAGCAGTTCTTC.

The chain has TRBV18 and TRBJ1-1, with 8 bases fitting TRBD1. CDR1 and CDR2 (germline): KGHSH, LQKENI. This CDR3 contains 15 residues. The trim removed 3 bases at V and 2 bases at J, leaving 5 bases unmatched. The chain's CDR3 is CASSPYDRGNTEAFF. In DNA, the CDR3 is TGTGCCAGCTCACCCTATGACAGGGGTAACACTGAAGCTTTCTTT.

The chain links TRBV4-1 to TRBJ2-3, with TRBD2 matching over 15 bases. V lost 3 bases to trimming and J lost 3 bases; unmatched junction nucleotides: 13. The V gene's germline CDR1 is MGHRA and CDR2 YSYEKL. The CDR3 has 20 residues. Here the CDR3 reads CASSQGGLAGGPGRTDTQYF. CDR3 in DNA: TGCGCCAGCAGCCAGGGCGGACTAGCGGGAGGGCCTGGGAGAACAGATACGCAGTATTTT.

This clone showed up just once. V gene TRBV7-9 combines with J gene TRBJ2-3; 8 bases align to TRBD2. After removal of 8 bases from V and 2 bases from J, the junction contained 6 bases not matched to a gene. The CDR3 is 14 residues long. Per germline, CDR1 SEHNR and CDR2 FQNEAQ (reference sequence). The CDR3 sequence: CASARLANTDTQYF. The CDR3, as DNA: TGTGCCAGCGCGAGACTAGCGAACACAGATACGCAGTATTTT.

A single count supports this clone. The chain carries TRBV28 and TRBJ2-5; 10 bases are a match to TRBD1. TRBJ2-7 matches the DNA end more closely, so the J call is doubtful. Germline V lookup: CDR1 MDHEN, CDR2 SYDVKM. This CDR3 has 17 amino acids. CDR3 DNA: TGTGCCAGCAGCAGCACCCTCAGGGACAGGGGCTCCTACGAGCAGTACTTC. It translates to CASSSTLRDRGSYEQYF.